Reported below is one TCR beta chain. Its specificity is unknown. This PCR relied on a set of 60 Vbeta primers and 13 Jbeta primers. Sequenced by immunoSEQ multiplex PCR; TCRdb stores in-frame clones only, minus some. The specimen's table records 200,000 to 250,000 clones. Germline trimming cut 1 base from V and 16 bases from J; bases unmatched to any gene: 5. This CDR3 has 12 amino acids. Per the germline V gene, CDR1 is SEHNR and CDR2 is FQNEAQ (reference sequence). The sample comes from a study of cytomegalovirus exposure and HLA in healthy donors. Regarding the study as a whole: TCR beta V segments were, for the most part, productive about 90% or about 30% of the time in an earlier analysis.

The source of this sequence is a woman aged 25 to 39 in good health and CMV-seropositive. The sequencing input was PBMCs. The genes are TRBV7-9 and TRBJ2-1; 9 nucleotides agree with TRBD2. CDR3 bases: TGTGCCAGCAGCTTAGTGGTAGCGGGAGTTTTCTTC. Its protein is CASSLVVAGVFF.